The next 28 T cell receptor beta chains were all read from a single sample in a study of cytomegalovirus exposure and HLA in healthy donors. 60 Vbeta and 13 Jbeta primers were used in PCR. Produced via immunoSEQ multiplex PCR; TCRdb's table is partial and in-frame only. The sample contains some 160,000 clones, over 75% of which appear only once. Sequencing was carried out using PBMCs. Every receptor here comes from a woman aged 30 to 39 in good health and CMV-seronegative.

A word on this clone: At one boundary the junction diverges from the germline segment, which might be a read error. The chain is built from TRBV5-1 and TRBJ2-2; the D gene is possibly TRBD2 (6 bases). Germline V gives CDR1 SGHRS, CDR2 YFSETQ. The CDR3 extends over 16 amino acids. Here the CDR3 DNA reads TGCGCCAGCAGAATCGAAGCGGGCGGGAACACCAGGGAGCTGTTTTTT. It yields the protein CASRIEAGGNTRELFF.

The DNA for the CDR3 is TGTGCCAGCAGCGCCGGGACAGGGGCCACTGAAGCTTTCTTT. Protein sequence: CASSAGTGATEAFF. This chain connects TRBV11-3 to TRBJ1-1; 10 bases are shared with TRBD1. The V gene's germline CDR1 is SGHNT and CDR2 YENEEA. V gave up 5 bases and J gave up 4 bases; unmatched junction bases: 4. CDR3 length: 14 amino acids.

This clone was detected only a few times. The rearrangement uses TRBV5-8 and TRBJ1-1; 7 nucleotides match TRBD1. The CDR3 totals 14 residues. V was pared by 3 bases and J by 4 bases, with 6 bases of the junction left unmatched. CDR1 is SGHTS and CDR2 is YDEGEE in the germline V gene. The DNA of the CDR3 is TGTGCCAGCAGCTCAATCAGGGGGTTCACTGAAGCTTTCTTT. This translates into CASSSIRGFTEAFF.

V gene TRBV29-1 combines with J gene TRBJ1-2; 7 bases map to TRBD1. Germline loops: CDR1 SQVTM, CDR2 ANQGSEA. The CDR3 contains 14 residues. The trim removed 4 bases at V and 8 bases at J, leaving 13 bases unmatched. This CDR3 reads CSVGGPKGAKGYTF. The CDR3 DNA is TGCAGCGTTGGGGGCCCAAAGGGGGCGAAAGGCTACACCTTC.

The CDR3 loop is CASSVGGQAHEQYF. The CDR3 DNA reads as TGTGCCAGCAGCGTAGGAGGACAGGCTCACGAGCAGTACTTC. The V and J genes are TRBV9 and TRBJ2-7; the match to TRBD1 covers 7 bases. The CDR3 contains 14 residues. After removal of 0 bases from V and 5 bases from J, the junction contained 5 bases not matched to a gene. Germline V gene sequence: CDR1 SGDLS, CDR2 YYNGEE.

This clone was seen a handful of times. The chain has TRBV6-5 and TRBJ2-1; D is undetermined. V was clipped by 7 bases and J by 9 bases, with 10 bases between them. Germline CDR1 reads MNHEY; CDR2 reads SVGAGI. The CDR3 covers 11 residues. The CDR3 DNA follows: TGTGCCAGCATACTGCGTGGTGAGCAGTTCTTC. It codes for CASILRGEQFF.

The rearrangement links TRBV5-1 to TRBJ1-6, with 7 nucleotides matching TRBD1. The CDR3 is 16 residues long. V was pared by 3 bases and J by 9 bases, with 12 bases of the junction left unmatched. The germline gives CDR1 SGHRS, CDR2 YFSETQ. CDR3 nucleotide sequence: TGCGCCAGCAGCTCTAGACAGGGCGACTATCTTTCACCCCTCCACTTT. This encodes CASSSRQGDYLSPLHF.

The V call is TRBV5-3, the J call TRBJ1-1; TRBD1 matches at 8 bases. TRBV5-3 has ORF status, its function being uncertain. This CDR3 has 14 residues. Unmatched junction bases numbered 4, after V lost 3 bases and J lost 3 bases. In nucleotides, the CDR3 is TGTGCCAGAAGCTCGAACAGGGGGGACACTGAAGCTTTCTTT. Residues: CARSSNRGDTEAFF.

The chain carries TRBV9 and TRBJ1-3; TRBD1 is a possible D gene (6 bases). Trimming removed 3 bases at V and 3 bases at J, with 16 bases between. Germline V lookup: CDR1 SGDLS, CDR2 YYNGEE. The CDR3 has 16 amino acids. The CDR3 DNA is TGTGCCAGCAGCGCTATGGACAGTTTTGGTGGAAACACCATATATTTT. The encoded protein is CASSAMDSFGGNTIYF.

The rearrangement links TRBV18 to TRBJ2-2; 7 bases align to TRBD1. The CDR3 is 14 amino acids. The ends lost 6 bases at V and 7 bases at J; junction bases unmatched: 8. CDR1 is KGHSH and CDR2 is LQKENI in the germline V gene. The CDR3 sequence is CASSLDRADGELFF. The CDR3 DNA follows: TGTGCCAGCTCTCTCGACAGGGCGGACGGGGAGCTGTTTTTT.

This chain links TRBV5-1 with TRBJ1-1; TRBD1 is a possible D gene (5 bases). V lost 5 bases to trimming and J lost 1 base, with 15 bases between them. This CDR3 is built from 15 residues. The germline CDR1 and CDR2 sequences are SGHRS and YFSETQ. In DNA, the CDR3 is TGCGCCAGCAGGACAGAGGTAGTTTCGAACACTGAAGCTTTCTTT. As protein: CASRTEVVSNTEAFF.

The chain has TRBV11-2 and TRBJ1-2; a possible D gene is TRBD1 (5 bases). CDR1 is SGHAT and CDR2 is FQNNGV in the germline V gene. V lost 7 bases to trimming and J lost 3 bases, with 12 bases between them. The CDR3 contains 13 residues. In DNA, the CDR3 is TGTGCCAGCAAGACTCAGGGCGACTATGGCTACACCTTC. Translation gives CASKTQGDYGYTF.

This clone was detected only once. The J gene is TRBJ2-2, the V gene TRBV2; D remains ambiguous. CDR3 length: 13 amino acids. Trimming stripped 6 bases from V and 0 bases from J, with 5 bases between. The germline CDR1 and CDR2 sequences are SNHLY and FYNNEI. CDR3 nucleotides: TGTGCCAGCAGGCCAGCGAACACCGGGGAGCTGTTTTTT. Amino acids: CASRPANTGELFF. Variable domain in full (rest from reference TRBV2 and TRBJ2-2): EPEVTQTPSHQVTQMGQEVILRCVPISNHLYFYWYRQILGQKVEFLVSFYNNEISEKSEIFDDQFSVERPDGSNFTLKIRSTKLEDSAMYFCASRPANTGELFFGEGSRLTVL.

This clone has a handful of counts. V usage is TRBV19 and J usage is TRBJ2-2; possibly TRBD1 for D (6 bases). The CDR3 covers 15 residues. The germline V gene encodes CDR1 LNHDA and CDR2 SQIVND (reference sequence). V lost 1 base, J lost 5 bases, and 11 bases lay in between. DNA for the CDR3: TGTGCCAGTAGTATAGGGGGGCTAGGAACCGGGGAGCTGTTTTTT. Protein: CASSIGGLGTGELFF.

The CDR3 nucleotides read TGTGCCAGCAGTAAATCCGGGGGGGCTGGAGGCTACACCTTC. Translated: CASSKSGGAGGYTF. The chain is built from TRBV25-1 and TRBJ1-2; maybe TRBD1 (6 bases). The CDR3 extends over 14 amino acids. Trimming cost V 5 bases and J 8 bases, with 18 bases left between them. Germline V gene lookup returns CDR1 MGHDK and CDR2 SYGVNS.

The rearrangement joins TRBV18 to TRBJ2-5; the match to TRBD1 covers 9 bases. The DNA end is a closer match to TRBJ2-7, so the J assignment may be wrong. Per germline, CDR1 KGHSH and CDR2 LQKENI. The CDR3 is made up of 17 amino acids. CDR3 nucleotides: TGTGCCAGCTCACAACCTTACCGGGACAGGGCGTTCTACGAGCAGTACTTC. Its protein product is CASSQPYRDRAFYEQYF.

V gene TRBV19 combines with J gene TRBJ1-4; 9 bases match TRBD1. V was pared by 7 bases and J by 7 bases, with 10 bases of the junction left unmatched. The CDR3 totals 15 residues. Germline V lookup: CDR1 LNHDA, CDR2 SQIVND (reference sequence). The CDR3 DNA reads as TGTGCCAGTAACCTACAGGGGGCGCCGAGTGAAAAACTGTTTTTT. This sequence encodes CASNLQGAPSEKLFF.

V is TRBV28 and J is TRBJ2-7; 10 bases match TRBD1. Trimming took 6 bases from V and 6 from J; bases not matched to a gene: 11. The germline gives CDR1 MDHEN, CDR2 SYDVKM. CDR3 size: 15 residues. The CDR3 DNA sequence: TGTGCCAGCAGACCCGGACAGGGGGGATCGGGCGAGCAGTACTTC. Translating gives CASRPGQGGSGEQYF. The complete variable domain, with remaining parts taken from reference TRBV28 and TRBJ2-7, reads DVKVTQSSRYLVKRTGEKVFLECVQDMDHENMFWYRQDPGLGLRLIYFSYDVKMKEKGDIPEGYSVSREKKERFSLILESASTNQTSMYLCASRPGQGGSGEQYFGPGTRLTVT.

The chain couples TRBV18 to TRBJ2-7; D remains ambiguous. CDR3 length equals 13 residues. Trimming took off 10 bases at V and 0 bases at J, with 13 bases between the two ends. Germline-derived CDR1 and CDR2 are KGHSH and LQKENI. The CDR3 region has the DNA TGTGCCACCGCCGAGGCACCCTCCTACGAGCAGTACTTC. It codes for CATAEAPSYEQYF.

This chain links TRBV7-2 with TRBJ1-5; D is unresolved. CDR1 and CDR2 from the germline V gene are SGHTA and FQGNSA. Deletions cut 1 base from V and 9 bases from J, with 16 bases between. This CDR3 is 15 amino acids long. As DNA, the CDR3 is TGTGCCAGCAGCTTAGGCAGGCCGCAAGAGGGGCCCCAGCATTTT. Protein product: CASSLGRPQEGPQHF.

The rearrangement joins TRBV15 to TRBJ1-3; D unresolved. Germline CDR1 and CDR2: LNHNV and YYDKDF (reference sequence). Deletions cut 1 base from V and 0 bases from J, with 4 bases between. This CDR3 spans 14 amino acids. The CDR3 reads CATSRASSGNTIYF. DNA of the CDR3: TGTGCCACCAGCAGAGCGAGCTCTGGAAACACCATATATTTT.

V is TRBV30 and J is TRBJ2-7; 9 bases match TRBD1. Germline trimming cut 1 base from V and 7 bases from J; bases unmatched to any gene: 5. The CDR3 has 13 residues. In germline, CDR1 is GTSNPN, CDR2 SVGIG (reference sequence). CDR3 bases: TGTGCCTGGAGTGGACAGGGGGGGTTGGAGCAGTACTTC. Protein sequence: CAWSGQGGLEQYF.

The J gene is TRBJ2-5, the V gene TRBV5-1, with 7 positions matching TRBD1. J lost 5 bases, V lost 0 bases, and 7 bases had no gene match. CDR3 length: 15 amino acids. Germline CDR1 and CDR2: SGHRS and YFSETQ. CDR3 sequence: CASSLARGRGETQYF. Here the CDR3 DNA reads TGCGCCAGCAGCTTGGCCAGGGGGAGAGGGGAGACCCAGTACTTC. Full variable domain (rest looked up from reference TRBV5-1 and TRBJ2-5): KAGVTQTPRYLIKTRGQQVTLSCSPISGHRSVSWYQQTPGQGLQFLFEYFSETQRNKGNFPGRFSGRQFSNSRSEMNVSTLELGDSALYLCASSLARGRGETQYFGPGTRLLVL.

The chain combines TRBV5-4 with TRBJ1-4, with 10 bases matching TRBD1. Germline V gene sequence: CDR1 SGHNT, CDR2 YYREEE (reference sequence). V lost 0 bases, J lost 8 bases, and 4 bases stayed unmatched. The CDR3 covers 15 residues. Written as DNA, the CDR3 is TGTGCCAGCAGCTTGGTAGGGACAGGGGAAGAAAAACTGTTTTTT. This gives the protein CASSLVGTGEEKLFF. The full variable domain, with the rest looked up from reference TRBV5-4 and TRBJ1-4, is ETGVTQSPTHLIKTRGQQVTLRCSSQSGHNTVSWYQQALGQGPQFIFQYYREEENGRGNFPPRFSGLQFPNYSSELNVNALELDDSALYLCASSLVGTGEEKLFFGSGTQLSVL.

V usage is TRBV5-1 and J usage is TRBJ1-5; the match to TRBD1 covers 7 bases. The V segment lost 4 bases and the J segment 7 bases; nucleotides outside the gene matches: 11. CDR3 length equals 15 residues. Per the germline V gene, CDR1 is SGHRS and CDR2 is YFSETQ. The CDR3 region has the DNA TGCGCCAGCAGCCCCGAGACAGGGTCTAAACAGCCCCAGCATTTT. Translated: CASSPETGSKQPQHF.

The chain joins TRBV2 to TRBJ2-1, with 9 bases aligning to TRBD2. Germline V gene sequence: CDR1 SNHLY, CDR2 FYNNEI. With 8 bases clipped from V and 3 bases from J, the junction kept 2 bases outside the gene matches. The CDR3 runs 13 residues. DNA for the CDR3: TGTGCCAGCGGCGGGGGGGGCTACAATGAGCAGTTCTTC. Encoded protein: CASGGGGYNEQFF.

The chain combines TRBV28 with TRBJ1-1; D remains unclear. The germline CDR1 and CDR2 sequences are MDHEN and SYDVKM. CDR3 length: 12 residues. The V and J ends lost 3 bases and 7 bases respectively, with 9 bases between them. The CDR3 region is CASSFDGVEAFF. Here the CDR3 DNA reads TGTGCCAGCAGTTTCGACGGGGTTGAAGCTTTCTTT.

This chain links TRBV19 with TRBJ1-2; TRBD1 is a possible D gene (6 bases). Trimming stripped 5 bases from V and 6 bases from J, with 16 bases between. Germline CDR1 LNHDA, CDR2 SQIVND (reference sequence). The length of the CDR3 is 14 residues. Here the CDR3 DNA reads TGTGCCAGTAGTGGGGACATGGCGCCTGATGGCTACACCTTC. It codes for CASSGDMAPDGYTF.